This T cell receptor beta chain is from a study of blood T cell repertoires in COVID-19. The germline V gene encodes CDR1 SGHDN and CDR2 FVKESK. V was pared by 4 bases and J by 4 bases, with 13 bases between. This CDR3 has 14 residues. The data were produced by immunoSEQ multiplex PCR, yet TCRdb's version contains in-frame clones alone and is incomplete. Here the sample spans 85,000 to 90,000 clones, roughly 83% being singletons. This TCR was sampled from a human donor in a cohort sampled during active COVID-19. V and J are TRBV14 and TRBJ1-2; TRBD1 is a possible D gene (6 bases). The sequencing sample was made of peripheral blood. The CDR3 DNA reads as TGTGCCAGCAGCCTAGGGGGGGACTTCTATGGCTACACCTTC. It is translated as CASSLGGDFYGYTF.